The present T cell receptor (beta chain) was sequenced within a study of shared clonotypes between healthy human individuals. Profiling relied on immunoSEQ multiplex PCR, and the TCRdb table lists in-frame clones only, not all of them. The sample consists of around 750,000 clones, around 72% of them appearing once. There are 14 residues in the CDR3. Germline V lookup: CDR1 SGDLS, CDR2 YYNGEE. Between the trimmed V and J ends, which lost 0 bases and 1 base, there was a span of 4 bases. The genes are TRBV9 and TRBJ2-2; no reliable D call. Sequences were obtained from memory CD4+ T cells sorted from blood. Subset described: CD45RA-negative fraction. The clonotype comes from a woman in her twenties or thirties in good health. In DNA, the CDR3 is TGTGCCAGCAGCGTAGGGGTGAACACCGGGGAGCTGTTTTTT. It encodes CASSVGVNTGELFF.